Here is one TCR beta chain with its context. Its cognate antigen is unknown. An end of the junction differs from the germline gene, which may be a read error. Germline assignment: CDR1 MDHEN and CDR2 SYDVKM. This CDR3 is built from 15 residues. Authors' processing steps: A classifier of distant metastasis in papillary thyroid cancer was built from CDR3 differences (across clinicopathological groups). TCRdb re-clonotyped the PCR reads through MiXCR. The V and J calls come from TCRdb's annotation, not from the publication. The profile shows about 39,000 clones, roughly a fifth of them singletons. No patient received treatment before thyroid surgery. This entry is derived from a study of metastatic and nonmetastatic thyroid tumors. Study-level results: Malignant tumors reportedly showed significantly higher TCR beta diversity than benign nodules in both blood and tumor.

The rearrangement links TRBV28 to TRBJ2-3; D may be TRBD1 (5 bases). The sample comprised blood. This TCR was sampled from a female donor with papillary thyroid cancer or a benign thyroid nodule (not recorded which). Some clones in this sample may be carry-over from other donors' samples. CDR3 bases: TGTGCCAGCAGTTCCCGACAGATACTCACAGATAAGCAGTATTTT. Encoded protein: CASSSRQILTDKQYF.